Each of the 31 T cell receptor beta chains below was sequenced from the same sample in a study of shared clonotypes between healthy human individuals. CD8 cells regarded as naive lacked CD45RO, were positively chosen for CCR7, and omitted terminally differentiated effector memory CD45RA+ cells. The assay was immunoSEQ multiplex PCR, and TCRdb's table has in-frame clones only and misses some. The repertoire includes some 2.1 million clones, about 95% of them detected once, and 0.85% to 1.3% sits in the top ten. Sequences were obtained from naive CD8+ T cells sorted from blood. The receptor source for this set is a man aged 18 to 30 in good health.

The chain joins TRBV15 to TRBJ2-2; 8 nucleotides line up with TRBD2. CDR1 is LNHNV and CDR2 is YYDKDF in the germline V gene (reference sequence). V was clipped by 1 base and J by 5 bases; unmatched bases: 6. The CDR3 runs 16 residues. The CDR3 nucleotides are TGTGCCACCAGCAGAGTAGCGGGGTATCCGACCGGGGAGCTGTTTTTT. Translating it yields CATSRVAGYPTGELFF.

V usage is TRBV29-1 and J usage is TRBJ2-5, with 8 bases identical to TRBD2. The CDR3 spans 17 residues. Unmatched junction bases numbered 14, after V lost 0 bases and J lost 5 bases. Germline V gene data show CDR1 as SQVTM and CDR2 as ANQGSEA. The CDR3 DNA is TGCAGCGTTGAAGATCTAGCTAGCGGGCCCATTCAGGAGACCCAGTACTTC. Encoded protein: CSVEDLASGPIQETQYF.

The chain joins TRBV6-6 to TRBJ1-3; 7 positions match TRBD1. Germline loops: CDR1 MNHNY, CDR2 SVGAGI (reference sequence). The V gene end was trimmed by 7 bases and the J gene end by 1 base; junction bases not matched to a gene: 7. There are 15 residues in the CDR3. The CDR3 spells CASTRGTESGNTIYF. The CDR3, as DNA: TGTGCCAGCACCAGGGGGACAGAATCTGGAAACACCATATATTTT.

V is TRBV7-2 and J is TRBJ1-2, with D hard to call. V was trimmed by 5 bases and J by 8 bases, leaving 15 bases between them. The germline gives CDR1 SGHTA, CDR2 FQGNSA. CDR3 size: 13 residues. Written as DNA, the CDR3 is TGTGCCAGCAGCGCATACGGGGTGAACGGCTACACCTTC. Translated: CASSAYGVNGYTF.

The gene calls are TRBV10-3 and TRBJ1-4; D is perhaps TRBD1 (6 bases). Per germline, CDR1 ENHRY and CDR2 SYGVKD. Trimming cost V 3 bases and J 6 bases, with 11 bases left between them. The CDR3 runs to 14 residues. DNA for the CDR3: TGTGCCATCAGTGACCCGGGGGCGGATGAAAAACTGTTTTTT. Translating gives CAISDPGADEKLFF.

The J gene is TRBJ2-7, the V gene TRBV5-6, with 14 nucleotides matching TRBD2. CDR1 SGHDT and CDR2 YYEEEE come from the germline V gene. CDR3 length equals 16 residues. V lost 3 bases and J lost 4; bases outside the gene matches: 6. The CDR3 protein is CASSYGTSGRAYEQYF. The CDR3 nucleotides are TGTGCCAGCAGCTACGGGACTAGCGGGAGAGCGTACGAGCAGTACTTC.

The V and J genes are TRBV19 and TRBJ1-6; no definite D call. The CDR3 covers 15 residues. V lost 5 bases and J 6 bases, leaving 14 bases between the germline ends. Germline CDR1 and CDR2: LNHDA and SQIVND (reference sequence). For the CDR3, the DNA is TGTGCCAGTAGTTACGACCTGGGCGGTAATTCACCCCTCCACTTT. Translation gives CASSYDLGGNSPLHF.

V usage is TRBV25-1 and J usage is TRBJ1-1; the D gene is possibly TRBD1 (5 bases). The V end lost 6 bases, the J end lost 0 bases, and 11 bases lay between the germline ends. CDR1 is MGHDK and CDR2 is SYGVNS in the germline V gene. This CDR3 spans 14 amino acids. CDR3 protein: CASSPDRMNTEAFF. CDR3 DNA sequence: TGTGCCAGCAGCCCCGACAGAATGAACACTGAAGCTTTCTTT.

The V gene is TRBV7-6, the J gene TRBJ2-2, with a weak D call TRBD2 (6 bases). The CDR3 totals 14 residues. Germline assignment: CDR1 SGHVS and CDR2 FNYEAQ. V was trimmed by 6 bases and J by 4 bases, leaving 12 bases between them. The CDR3 coding sequence is TGTGCCAGCAGTCCCCTAGCGAGCACCGGGGAGCTGTTTTTT. Translating gives CASSPLASTGELFF. Filled out from reference TRBV7-6 and TRBJ2-2, the complete variable domain reads GAGVSQSPRYKVTKRGQDVALRCDPISGHVSLYWYRQALGQGPEFLTYFNYEAQQDKSGLPNDRFSAERPEGSISTLTIQRTEQRDSAMYRCASSPLASTGELFFGEGSRLTVL.

Concerning this clone: The same CDR3 is also encoded by other DNA sequences in this sample. J is TRBJ2-3 and V is TRBV5-6, with TRBD2 identical over 8 bases. The V segment lost 5 bases and the J segment 4 bases; nucleotides outside the gene matches: 6. CDR1 is SGHDT and CDR2 is YYEEEE in the germline V gene. The CDR3 runs to 14 residues. In DNA form, the CDR3 reads TGTGCCAGCAGTCCCCCGGGGGGGCCAGATACGCAGTATTTT. Translation: CASSPPGGPDTQYF.

The chain has TRBV7-2 and TRBJ2-1; D possibly corresponds to TRBD2 (6 bases). Germline assignment: CDR1 SGHTA and CDR2 FQGNSA. CDR3 length: 17 residues. Trimming took off 5 bases at V and 6 bases at J, with 23 bases between the two ends. CDR3 protein: CASSPGVAESLVNEQFF. The CDR3 region has the DNA TGTGCCAGCAGCCCCGGGGTAGCGGAGTCGCTGGTCAATGAGCAGTTCTTC.

V usage is TRBV4-3 and J usage is TRBJ2-7; TRBD1 matches at 11 bases. This CDR3 has 14 residues. Germline CDR1 and CDR2: LGHNA and YSLEER. Unmatched junction bases numbered 4, after V lost 7 bases and J lost 2 bases. The DNA for the CDR3 is TGCGCCAGCACCCCGGGACAGGGGGCCTACGAGCAGTACTTC. It yields the protein CASTPGQGAYEQYF.

The rearrangement links TRBV5-8 to TRBJ1-1; D ambiguous. Trimming left V 1 base short and J 4 bases short, with 17 bases between. The CDR3 runs to 16 residues. Germline V CDR1 and CDR2: SGHTS, YDEGEE. CDR3 sequence reads: CASSLFVGGPGTEAFF. In nucleotides, the CDR3 is TGTGCCAGCAGCTTGTTCGTGGGAGGCCCGGGCACTGAAGCTTTCTTT.

The chain uses TRBV7-6 and TRBJ1-3; D unclear. Germline V gene lookup returns CDR1 SGHVS and CDR2 FNYEAQ. V lost 1 base, J lost 4 bases, and 8 bases lay in between. The CDR3 has 14 amino acids. This CDR3 is CASSLDPTGNTIYF. The CDR3 nucleotides read TGTGCCAGCAGCTTAGACCCGACGGGAAACACCATATATTTT.

Points on this clone: The sample holds other DNA sequences that translate to the same CDR3. The chain links TRBV9 to TRBJ2-3, with D perhaps TRBD2 (6 bases). CDR1 and CDR2 (germline): SGDLS, YYNGEE. There are 15 residues in the CDR3. Trimming took 0 bases from V and 0 from J, leaving 8 bases between them. The CDR3 sequence is CASSVVGGSTDTQYF. The CDR3 DNA sequence: TGTGCCAGCAGCGTAGTGGGGGGTAGCACAGATACGCAGTATTTT. Variable domain in full (rest from reference TRBV9 and TRBJ2-3): DSGVTQTPKHLITATGQRVTLRCSPRSGDLSVYWYQQSLDQGLQFLIQYYNGEERAKGNILERFSAQQFPDLHSELNLSSLELGDSALYFCASSVVGGSTDTQYFGPGTRLTVL.

In the case of this clone: The sample contains more than one DNA sequence encoding this CDR3. The chain recombines TRBV7-9 with TRBJ2-7; TRBD1 might be the D (5 bases). The germline V and J ends were trimmed by 5 bases and 4 bases, with 12 bases remaining between them. Germline V gene data show CDR1 as SEHNR and CDR2 as FQNEAQ (reference sequence). CDR3 length equals 13 residues. CDR3 nucleotides: TGTGCCAGCAGCCCAGATGGGGCATACGAGCAGTACTTC. Translated: CASSPDGAYEQYF.

The gene calls are TRBV11-2 and TRBJ2-4; D is ambiguous. V gave up 5 bases and J gave up 0 bases, with 8 bases separating them. Germline CDR1 SGHAT, CDR2 FQNNGV. The CDR3 consists of 14 residues. The CDR3 here is CASSPESAKNIQYF. The DNA for the CDR3 is TGTGCCAGCAGCCCTGAATCAGCCAAAAACATTCAGTACTTC.

V gene TRBV10-3 combines with J gene TRBJ2-5, with 11 bases lining up with TRBD1. This CDR3 region has 15 residues. CDR1 and CDR2 from the germline V gene are ENHRY and SYGVKD. The J segment lost 2 bases and the V segment lost 4 bases, leaving 3 bases of the junction unmatched. The CDR3 nucleotides read TGTGCCATCAGTGGGGGGACAGGGGGTCAAGAGACCCAGTACTTC. Its protein is CAISGGTGGQETQYF.

Comment on this clone: Other DNA sequences of this sample code for an identical CDR3. The chain combines TRBV9 with TRBJ2-7; D may be TRBD2 (5 bases). V shed 0 bases and J shed 2 bases, with 9 bases lying between them. Germline CDR1 is SGDLS and CDR2 is YYNGEE. There are 14 residues in the CDR3. CDR3 in amino acids: CASSVGVEAYEQYF. The CDR3 DNA is TGTGCCAGCAGCGTAGGGGTGGAGGCCTACGAGCAGTACTTC.

Remarks on this clone: Additional DNA sequences in this sample encode the identical CDR3. The chain employs TRBV13 and TRBJ1-1; D is perhaps TRBD1 (6 bases). This CDR3 has 15 amino acids. Germline values: CDR1 PRHDT, CDR2 FYEKMQ (reference sequence). V lost 3 bases and J lost 0, with 11 bases in between. The chain's CDR3 is CASSLEGGLNTEAFF. The DNA of the CDR3 is TGTGCCAGCAGCTTGGAAGGGGGGTTGAACACTGAAGCTTTCTTT.

This rearrangement joins TRBV15 to TRBJ2-7; D remains unclear. V dropped 5 bases and J dropped 3 bases, with 17 bases sitting between them. The CDR3 is made up of 15 amino acids. Germline CDR1 LNHNV, CDR2 YYDKDF (reference sequence). The CDR3 sequence is CATSLGSGSVYEQYF. CDR3 bases: TGTGCCACCAGCCTAGGTAGTGGCAGCGTCTACGAGCAGTACTTC.

The CDR3 loop is CASSLADREVDTQYF. In nucleotides, the CDR3 is TGTGCCAGCAGCTTAGCTGACAGGGAGGTAGATACGCAGTATTTT. The chain links TRBV7-9 to TRBJ2-3; D may be TRBD1 (7 bases). V lost 0 bases and J lost 5, with 12 bases in between. The CDR3 totals 15 residues. Germline CDR1 is SEHNR and CDR2 is FQNEAQ (reference sequence).

For this clone: The sample carries other DNA sequences with the same CDR3. This chain uses TRBV13 with TRBJ2-7; D perhaps matches TRBD2 (5 bases). V was clipped by 5 bases and J by 0 bases, with 11 bases between them. The CDR3 runs 14 residues. Per the germline V gene, CDR1 is PRHDT and CDR2 is FYEKMQ (reference sequence). The CDR3 DNA reads as TGTGCCAGCAGCCCACAAGGGAGCTCCTACGAGCAGTACTTC. It specifies CASSPQGSSYEQYF.

The V gene is TRBV9, the J gene TRBJ2-7; D is tentatively TRBD1 or TRBD2 (5 bases each). This CDR3 has 16 amino acids. Germline-derived CDR1 and CDR2 are SGDLS and YYNGEE. V lost 0 bases to trimming and J lost 4 bases, with 17 bases between them. CDR3 protein: CASSVGGTVSEYEQYF. Here the CDR3 DNA reads TGTGCCAGCAGCGTAGGGGGGACCGTGTCCGAATACGAGCAGTACTTC.

A remark on this clone: The sample holds other DNA sequences that translate to the same CDR3. The chain has TRBV18 and TRBJ2-7; maybe TRBD2 (5 bases). Germline CDR1 KGHSH, CDR2 LQKENI. Trimming shortened V by 3 bases and J by 0 bases, and 6 bases separated the two germline ends. The CDR3 has 13 amino acids. CDR3 coding DNA: TGTGCCAGCTCACCCGGAGGCTCCTACGAGCAGTACTTC. Residues: CASSPGGSYEQYF.

V and J are TRBV30 and TRBJ1-2; 8 bases fit TRBD1. Germline V CDR1 and CDR2: GTSNPN, SVGIG (reference sequence). The CDR3 runs 12 residues. The ends lost 8 bases at V and 8 bases at J; junction bases unmatched: 10. CDR3 sequence: CASDRGVWGYTF. In DNA, the CDR3 is TGTGCCAGTGACAGGGGAGTTTGGGGCTACACCTTC. Combining the CDR3 with reference TRBV30 and TRBJ1-2 gives the whole variable domain SQTIHQWPATLVQPVGSPLSLECTVEGTSNPNLYWYRQAAGRGLQLLFYSVGIGQISSEVPQNLSASRPQDRQFILSSKKLLLSDSGFYLCASDRGVWGYTFGSGTRLTVV.

The gene calls are TRBV29-1 and TRBJ2-2; D perhaps matches TRBD1 (6 bases). Trimming shortened V by 3 bases and J by 2 bases, and 10 bases separated the two germline ends. Looked up from germline, CDR1 is SQVTM and CDR2 is ANQGSEA. The CDR3 sequence is 14 residues long. CDR3 loop: CSVDRDTNTGELFF. CDR3 DNA: TGCAGCGTTGACCGGGACACTAACACCGGGGAGCTGTTTTTT.

The chain recombines TRBV7-2 with TRBJ2-7; 13 nucleotides align to TRBD2. This CDR3 comprises 15 residues. Germline CDR1 SGHTA, CDR2 FQGNSA. V gave up 5 bases and J gave up 6 bases; unmatched junction bases: 7. In nucleotides, the CDR3 is TGTGCCAGCAGCGAAACACTAGCGGGGGGGGCCGAGCAGTACTTC. Its protein is CASSETLAGGAEQYF.

This chain connects TRBV6-1 to TRBJ2-7, with TRBD1 identical over 8 bases. V dropped 10 bases and J dropped 1; count of bases not matched to a gene: 6. The CDR3 is made up of 13 amino acids. The germline gives CDR1 MNHNS, CDR2 SASEGT. The CDR3 is CATDRGGSYEQYF. The CDR3 DNA reads TGTGCCACCGACAGGGGTGGTTCCTACGAGCAGTACTTC.

CDR3 nucleotide sequence: TGTGCCAGCAGCCCACGGGAGGGGCCCTACGAGCAGTACTTC. It encodes CASSPREGPYEQYF. V usage is TRBV11-2 and J usage is TRBJ2-7; TRBD2 matches 8 bases. V trimming: 5 bases; J trimming: 2 bases; junction bases outside the gene matches: 5. The CDR3 is made up of 14 amino acids. Germline values: CDR1 SGHAT, CDR2 FQNNGV.

This clone turned up a few times. This sample also contains other DNA sequences that code for the same CDR3. J is TRBJ1-2 and V is TRBV6-5; the D gene is possibly TRBD1 (5 bases). Germline V gives CDR1 MNHEY, CDR2 SVGAGI. CDR3 size: 12 residues. The V gene lost 7 bases and the J gene lost 8 bases, with 14 bases spanning the gap. CDR3 amino acids: CASTPGGGGYTF. The CDR3 nucleotides read TGTGCCAGCACCCCGGGGGGTGGGGGCTACACCTTC.